This TCR beta chain is from a study of CD8 T cells in ankylosing spondylitis. Broader study findings: One TCR beta motif, made up of eight highly homologous variants, appeared characteristic of ankylosing spondylitis blood.

One entry per CDR3 protein results from TCRdb running MiXCR on the 5' RACE reads. Of 300,000 to 400,000 distinct CDR3 sequences listed, about 22% are singletons. A note on this clonotype: What it binds is not known. At one end, the junction sequence differs from germline, possibly due to a read error.

Sequenced input: blood, either unsorted or a sorted T cell fraction (not recorded which). The source is a male donor with ankylosing spondylitis.

The CDR3 loop is CSARGWTGVTGELFF. CDR3 bases: TGCAGTGCGAGAGGGTGGACAGGGGTGACCGGGGAGCTGTTTTTT. The chain joins TRBV20-1 to TRBJ2-2, with TRBD1 matching over 9 bases. CDR1 DFQATT and CDR2 SNEGSKA come from the germline V gene (reference sequence). The CDR3 spans 15 residues.